This entry lists 16 T cell receptor beta chains sequenced from one sample in a study of early T cells in non-severe SARS-CoV-2 infection. TCRdb analysed the 5' RACE reads with MiXCR anew, one entry per CDR3 protein. The repertoire includes around 53,000 distinct CDR3 sequences, around 7.7% of them detected once, and 4.5% to 7% sits in the top ten. The material sequenced was whole blood. These receptors were obtained from an adult who was a healthcare worker with PCR-confirmed SARS-CoV-2 infection or an uninfected control (not recorded which).

This clonotype showed up many times. An end of the junction differs from the germline gene, which may be a read error. This chain joins TRBV11-2 and TRBJ1-1; TRBD1 matches 9 bases. CDR3 size: 15 residues. Germline-derived CDR1 and CDR2 are SGHAT and FQNNGV. For the CDR3, the DNA is TGTGCCAGCAGCTCTATGGGACAGGGAGATTTTGAAGTTTTCTTT. The encoded protein is CASSSMGQGDFEVFF.

This clonotype was seen repeatedly, ten times or more. V gene TRBV29-1 combines with J gene TRBJ1-3, with D unclear. The CDR3 totals 12 residues. Between the trimmed V and J ends, which lost 6 bases and 0 bases, there was a span of 6 bases. Germline V gives CDR1 SQVTM, CDR2 ANQGSEA. This CDR3 is CSVAGSGNTIYF. CDR3 nucleotide sequence: TGCAGCGTGGCGGGCTCTGGAAACACCATATATTTT.

V usage is TRBV20-1 and J usage is TRBJ2-7, with 11 nucleotides matching TRBD1. Per the germline V gene, CDR1 is DFQATT and CDR2 is SNEGSKA (reference sequence). J was trimmed by 2 bases and V by 7 bases; bases with no gene match: 4. The CDR3 spans 13 residues. The CDR3 DNA follows: TGCAGTGGCCGGGACAGGGGGACCTACGAGCAGTACTTC. It translates to CSGRDRGTYEQYF.

This clonotype has at least ten counts. V and J are TRBV4-1 and TRBJ1-1; D ambiguous. Trimming removed 0 bases from V and 3 bases from J, with 11 bases in between. Per germline, CDR1 MGHRA and CDR2 YSYEKL. CDR3 length: 15 residues. The CDR3 sequence is CASSQDRRGYTEAFF. The CDR3 coding sequence is TGCGCCAGCAGCCAAGATCGCCGGGGATACACTGAAGCTTTCTTT.

This clonotype was seen repeatedly, ten times or more. The chain joins TRBV7-2 to TRBJ1-2; tentative D call: TRBD1 (5 bases). CDR1 is SGHTA and CDR2 is FQGNSA in the germline V gene. The CDR3 length is 14 residues. The V gene lost 2 bases and the J gene lost 4 bases, with 11 bases spanning the gap. The CDR3 region is CASSLQRQSYGYTF. The CDR3 bases are TGTGCCAGCAGCTTACAAAGACAGAGCTATGGCTACACCTTC.

This clonotype has more than one count but fewer than ten. The chain combines TRBV30 with TRBJ1-5, with D unclear. The CDR3 contains 13 residues. V was clipped by 0 bases and J by 3 bases, with 6 bases between them. The germline CDR1 and CDR2 sequences are GTSNPN and SVGIG (reference sequence). The CDR3 DNA is TGTGCCTGGAGTGTAGGTTTCAATCAGCCCCAGCATTTT. It specifies CAWSVGFNQPQHF.

This clonotype was observed many times. The V gene is TRBV3-1, the J gene TRBJ1-5; 7 bases are shared with TRBD1. This CDR3 contains 17 residues. CDR1 and CDR2 (germline): LGHDT, YNNKEL (reference sequence). J gave up 0 bases and V 5 bases, and 10 bases lay outside the gene matches. The chain's CDR3 is CASSARTGHYSNQPQHF. CDR3 in DNA: TGTGCCAGCAGCGCAAGGACAGGTCATTATAGCAATCAGCCCCAGCATTTT.

This clonotype was counted many times. The DNA of the CDR3 is TGCGCCAGCAGCTTAAACCCAACAGGGGAAGGAGAGACCCAGTACTTC. Translated: CASSLNPTGEGETQYF. This chain uses TRBV5-1 with TRBJ2-5; TRBD1 agrees at 7 bases. CDR1 and CDR2 from the germline V gene are SGHRS and YFSETQ. The J segment lost 4 bases and the V segment lost 2 bases, leaving 11 bases of the junction unmatched. This CDR3 spans 16 amino acids.

This clonotype came up many times. V and J are TRBV28 and TRBJ2-1; 13 nucleotides align to TRBD2. Germline assignment: CDR1 MDHEN and CDR2 SYDVKM. CDR3 size: 15 residues. J lost 7 bases, V lost 6 bases, and 6 bases had no gene match. The CDR3 nucleotides are TGTGCCAGCAGACCGACTAGCGGGGGGAGGAATGAGCAGTTCTTC. It is translated as CASRPTSGGRNEQFF. The complete variable domain, with remaining parts taken from reference TRBV28 and TRBJ2-1, reads DVKVTQSSRYLVKRTGEKVFLECVQDMDHENMFWYRQDPGLGLRLIYFSYDVKMKEKGDIPEGYSVSREKKERFSLILESASTNQTSMYLCASRPTSGGRNEQFFGPGTRLTVL.

The sample holds a few counts of this clonotype. The chain is built from TRBV28 and TRBJ1-2; no clear D gene. In germline, CDR1 is MDHEN, CDR2 SYDVKM. Trimming took 2 bases from V and 1 from J, leaving 8 bases between them. The CDR3 has 14 amino acids. Written as DNA, the CDR3 is TGTGCCAGCAGTTTACGCGGACTTAACTATGGCTACACCTTC. Encoded protein: CASSLRGLNYGYTF.

This clonotype was recorded at least ten times. J is TRBJ1-1 and V is TRBV25-1, with D perhaps matching TRBD1 (5 bases). Germline CDR1 reads MGHDK; CDR2 reads SYGVNS. This CDR3 is 14 amino acids long. V dropped 1 base and J dropped 5 bases, with 11 bases sitting between them. CDR3 in DNA: TGTGCCAGCAGTGAATGGGGGGGGAGGACTGAAGCTTTCTTT. It translates to CASSEWGGRTEAFF.

The rearrangement uses TRBV28 and TRBJ2-7; 7 bases line up with TRBD1. The V and J ends lost 5 bases and 5 bases, in that order; junction bases with no gene match: 12. The CDR3 has 15 amino acids. Germline V lookup: CDR1 MDHEN, CDR2 SYDVKM. CDR3 protein: CASSDRTGSPDEQYF. CDR3 coding DNA: TGTGCCAGCAGTGACCGGACAGGCAGCCCTGACGAGCAGTACTTC.

Concerning this clonotype itself: One base away lies a much larger clone, so this may be a sequencing read error. The CDR3 sequence: CASLARGQNELYF. In DNA form, the CDR3 reads TGTGCCAGCCTAGCTAGGGGGCAGAACGAGCTGTACTTC. The chain carries TRBV12-3 or TRBV12-4 and TRBJ2-7; the match to TRBD1 covers 7 bases. The CDR3 totals 13 residues.

The V call is TRBV5-5, the J call TRBJ2-1; either TRBD1 or TRBD2 may supply D (6 bases each). Trimming took off 1 base at V and 4 bases at J, with 21 bases between the two ends. The V gene's germline CDR1 is SGHKS and CDR2 YYEKEE (reference sequence). The CDR3 length is 18 residues. The CDR3 protein is CASSLFTSWGANYNEQFF. CDR3 nucleotides: TGTGCCAGCAGCTTGTTTACTAGCTGGGGGGCTAATTACAATGAGCAGTTCTTC.

Many counts were recorded for this clonotype. The chain's CDR3 is CASRGQGEKLFF. CDR3 sequence (DNA): TGTGCCAGCAGAGGACAGGGGGAAAAACTGTTTTTT. The rearrangement links TRBV12-3 or TRBV12-4 to TRBJ1-4, with 9 bases aligning to TRBD1. Trimming at V came to 6 bases and at J to 8 bases, leaving 1 base not matched to a gene. The CDR3 totals 12 residues.

At least ten counts were recorded for this clonotype. The chain couples TRBV28 to TRBJ2-3, with D maybe TRBD1 (8 bases). There are 17 residues in the CDR3. Trimming removed 6 bases at V and 2 bases at J, with 21 bases between. CDR1 and CDR2 from the germline V gene are MDHEN and SYDVKM. In DNA form, the CDR3 reads TGTGCCAGCAGCCCCGTTGGACAGGGAGGGATCACAGATACGCAGTATTTT. It is translated as CASSPVGQGGITDTQYF.